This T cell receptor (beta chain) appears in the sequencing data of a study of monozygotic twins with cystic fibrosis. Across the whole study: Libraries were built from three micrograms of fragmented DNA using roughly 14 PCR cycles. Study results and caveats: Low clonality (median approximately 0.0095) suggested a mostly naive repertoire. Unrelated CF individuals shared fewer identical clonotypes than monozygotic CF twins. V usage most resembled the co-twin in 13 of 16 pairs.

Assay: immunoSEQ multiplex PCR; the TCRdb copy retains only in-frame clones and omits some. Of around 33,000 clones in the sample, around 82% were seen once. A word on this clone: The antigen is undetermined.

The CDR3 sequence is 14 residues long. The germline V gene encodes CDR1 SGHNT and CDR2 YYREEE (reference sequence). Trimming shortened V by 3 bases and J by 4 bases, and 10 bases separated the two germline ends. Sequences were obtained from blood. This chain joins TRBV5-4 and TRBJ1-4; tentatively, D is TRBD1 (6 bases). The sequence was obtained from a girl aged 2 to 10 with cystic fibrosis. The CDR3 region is CASSSTGGNEKLFF. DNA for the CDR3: TGTGCCAGCAGCTCGACAGGAGGTAATGAAAAACTGTTTTTT. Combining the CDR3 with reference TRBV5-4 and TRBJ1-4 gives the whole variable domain ETGVTQSPTHLIKTRGQQVTLRCSSQSGHNTVSWYQQALGQGPQFIFQYYREEENGRGNFPPRFSGLQFPNYSSELNVNALELDDSALYLCASSSTGGNEKLFFGSGTQLSVL.